The clone carrying this T cell receptor (beta chain) was detected only a few times. What it binds is not known. One entry per CDR3 protein, called by TCRdb with MiXCR from the 5' RACE reads. The profile covers hundreds of thousands of distinct CDR3 sequences, with more than 6.5% appearing a single time and around 0.98% taken by the ten largest. This entry is derived from a study of identical twins. Everyone who gave samples was a healthy Caucasian. Trimming left V 4 bases short and J 2 bases short, with 7 bases between. The CDR3 length is 12 residues. The germline V gene encodes CDR1 SQVTM and CDR2 ANQGSEA. Study-level results: Fewer insertions marked abundant cord blood beta clonotypes; young adult naive trended weakly, memory not at all. There is a chance that invariant MAIT and iNKT cells partially muddied zero-insertion analyses.

The same sample was also studied in work on yellow fever vaccine responses in identical twins.

This chain uses TRBV29-1 with TRBJ2-3; D is undetermined. The source of this sequence is a young woman in good health. The sequencing sample was made of PBMCs. The CDR3 is CSVGALTDTQYF. CDR3 in DNA: TGCAGCGTTGGGGCCCTCACAGATACGCAGTATTTT.